A single sample gave rise to the 21 T cell receptor beta chains below, sequenced in a study of OX40 agonist ivuxolimab in advanced cancers. The method was immunoSEQ multiplex PCR; TCRdb's version includes in-frame clones alone and lacks a portion of them. The table shows more than 65,000 clones, with around 94% occurring only once. The sample was CD4+ or CD8+ T cells sorted from blood, taken in a trial of the OX40 agonist ivuxolimab. The receptors shown here come from an adult with an advanced solid tumor such as melanoma, head and neck, liver or kidney cancer.

This chain links TRBV27 with TRBJ1-1; TRBD1 matches at 9 bases. Germline V gene sequence: CDR1 MNHEY, CDR2 SMNVEV (reference sequence). J lost 4 bases, V lost 6 bases, and 6 bases had no gene match. CDR3 length equals 14 residues. The CDR3 region has the DNA TGTGCCAGCAGAGGACAGGGGAGGAGCACTGAAGCTTTCTTT. Translated: CASRGQGRSTEAFF.

The chain joins TRBV19 to TRBJ2-3; 7 bases align to TRBD1. Germline trimming cut 9 bases from V and 4 bases from J; bases unmatched to any gene: 13. CDR1 and CDR2 (germline): LNHDA, SQIVND (reference sequence). The CDR3 is 15 residues long. CDR3 sequence: CAREGGQGVSDTQYF. In nucleotides, the CDR3 is TGTGCCAGAGAAGGGGGTCAGGGGGTGTCAGATACGCAGTATTTT.

This rearrangement joins TRBV5-1 to TRBJ2-7; 11 bases map to TRBD1. V lost 3 bases, J lost 0 bases, and 2 bases stayed unmatched. The V gene's germline CDR1 is SGHRS and CDR2 YFSETQ. This CDR3 spans 15 amino acids. The CDR3 here is CASSSGTGGSYEQYF. Written as DNA, the CDR3 is TGCGCCAGCAGCTCCGGGACAGGGGGCTCCTACGAGCAGTACTTC.

This clone was picked up one time. The V and J genes are TRBV5-1 and TRBJ2-7; TRBD1 matches 8 bases. The CDR3 is 17 residues long. J lost 0 bases, V lost 0 bases, and 8 bases had no gene match. CDR1 is SGHRS, CDR2 YFSETQ, per germline. The CDR3 DNA follows: TGCGCCAGCAGCTTGGTTTCCAGGGGGCGACCCTCCTACGAGCAGTACTTC. Translation gives CASSLVSRGRPSYEQYF.

This rearrangement joins TRBV19 to TRBJ2-1; no clear D gene. The V end was cut by 6 bases, the J end by 7 bases, with 10 bases between. This CDR3 comprises 12 residues. Germline lookup yields CDR1 LNHDA and CDR2 SQIVND (reference sequence). CDR3 region: CASSPHLNEQFF. In nucleotides, the CDR3 is TGTGCCAGTAGCCCGCACCTGAATGAGCAGTTCTTC.

The chain combines TRBV4-1 with TRBJ2-1, with TRBD2 matching over 10 bases. This CDR3 is built from 17 residues. CDR1 and CDR2 (germline): MGHRA, YSYEKL. V shed 0 bases, J shed 3 bases, and the junction held 5 bases outside the gene matches. CDR3 loop: CASSQDQTSGIYNEQFF. The CDR3 DNA reads as TGCGCCAGCAGCCAAGATCAAACTAGCGGGATCTACAATGAGCAGTTCTTC.

The genes are TRBV19 and TRBJ2-1; 7 nucleotides agree with TRBD2. J lost 8 bases, V lost 3 bases, and 10 bases had no gene match. Per the germline V gene, CDR1 is LNHDA and CDR2 is SQIVND (reference sequence). This CDR3 is 15 amino acids long. CDR3: CASSMQLAPGDEQFF. The DNA of the CDR3 is TGTGCCAGTAGTATGCAACTAGCGCCTGGGGATGAGCAGTTCTTC.

This chain joins TRBV5-6 and TRBJ2-1; D possibly uses TRBD1 or TRBD2 (5 bases each). Trimming took 1 base from V and 10 from J, leaving 18 bases between them. The CDR3 is made up of 15 amino acids. Germline CDR1 and CDR2: SGHDT and YYEEEE. CDR3 nucleotide sequence: TGTGCCAGCAGCTTGCCGCCCTCGACTGGGACGGAGCAGTTCTTC. Translating gives CASSLPPSTGTEQFF.

The V and J genes are TRBV13 and TRBJ2-4, with D tentatively TRBD1 (5 bases). The CDR3 has 16 amino acids. CDR1 is PRHDT and CDR2 is FYEKMQ in the germline V gene (reference sequence). The V end lost 4 bases, the J end lost 0 bases, and 13 bases lay between the germline ends. DNA for the CDR3: TGTGCCAGCAGCTACCAGGGCTTCCAAGCCAAAAACATTCAGTACTTC. Amino acid sequence: CASSYQGFQAKNIQYF.

This chain connects TRBV11-3 to TRBJ2-7; 10 bases agree with TRBD1. The CDR3 sequence is 14 residues long. J was trimmed by 5 bases and V by 3 bases; bases with no gene match: 4. The germline V gene has CDR1 SGHNT and CDR2 YENEEA. The CDR3 nucleotides read TGTGCCAGCAGCTTCGGGACAGGGGTCGACGAGCAGTACTTC. Translated: CASSFGTGVDEQYF.

The chain couples TRBV13 to TRBJ2-3; tentative D call: TRBD1 (6 bases). The CDR3 covers 15 residues. With 6 bases removed from V and 0 bases from J, the gap between germline ends came to 13 bases. Germline assignment: CDR1 PRHDT and CDR2 FYEKMQ (reference sequence). In nucleotides, the CDR3 is TGTGCCAGCAGGGGGGCCTACCCTAGCACAGATACGCAGTATTTT. This encodes CASRGAYPSTDTQYF.

V is TRBV5-1 and J is TRBJ2-4; TRBD2 might be the D (5 bases). Germline assignment: CDR1 SGHRS and CDR2 YFSETQ. V dropped 3 bases and J dropped 2 bases, with 9 bases sitting between them. This CDR3 has 14 residues. The CDR3 DNA is TGCGCCAGCAGCTCCACGGGGTCCAAAAACATTCAGTACTTC. As protein: CASSSTGSKNIQYF. Filled out from reference TRBV5-1 and TRBJ2-4, the complete variable domain reads KAGVTQTPRYLIKTRGQQVTLSCSPISGHRSVSWYQQTPGQGLQFLFEYFSETQRNKGNFPGRFSGRQFSNSRSEMNVSTLELGDSALYLCASSSTGSKNIQYFGAGTRLSVL.

The chain recombines TRBV7-8 with TRBJ2-1; 8 nucleotides match TRBD2. The CDR3 is 17 amino acids. The J segment lost 0 bases and the V segment lost 4 bases, leaving 8 bases of the junction unmatched. Germline V gives CDR1 SGHVS, CDR2 FQNEAQ. As DNA, the CDR3 is TGTGCCAGCAGCTGGGCACGAGCGGGGGACTCCTACAATGAGCAGTTCTTC. Translation gives CASSWARAGDSYNEQFF.

The chain employs TRBV7-6 and TRBJ1-1, with a weak D call TRBD1 (5 bases). The CDR3 is 13 amino acids. Germline V lookup: CDR1 SGHVS, CDR2 FNYEAQ. V gave up 1 base and J gave up 5 bases, with 8 bases separating them. DNA for the CDR3: TGTGCCAGCAGCTTAGATGGGGGAACTGAAGCTTTCTTT. The encoded protein is CASSLDGGTEAFF.

This chain joins TRBV7-9 and TRBJ2-7, with D perhaps TRBD2 (6 bases). Looked up from germline, CDR1 is SEHNR and CDR2 is FQNEAQ (reference sequence). V gave up 4 bases and J gave up 2 bases, with 15 bases separating them. This CDR3 region has 15 residues. CDR3 amino acids: CASSSGGAEPYEQYF. In DNA form, the CDR3 reads TGTGCCAGCAGCTCAGGAGGGGCAGAGCCCTACGAGCAGTACTTC.

This chain links TRBV28 with TRBJ1-5; TRBD1 aligns across 11 bases. Unmatched junction bases numbered 7, after V lost 0 bases and J lost 6 bases. This CDR3 region has 17 residues. The V gene's germline CDR1 is MDHEN and CDR2 SYDVKM. The CDR3 sequence: CASSLWYGTGGTQPQHF. The CDR3 nucleotides read TGTGCCAGCAGTTTATGGTACGGGACAGGGGGGACTCAGCCCCAGCATTTT.

V is TRBV5-5 and J is TRBJ2-3; 7 bases align to TRBD1. V was pared by 0 bases and J by 4 bases, with 11 bases of the junction left unmatched. This CDR3 is 17 amino acids long. The germline gives CDR1 SGHKS, CDR2 YYEKEE (reference sequence). In nucleotides, the CDR3 is TGTGCCAGCAGCTTGGGGACAGGCCCCGGGCGCGCAGATACGCAGTATTTT. It translates to CASSLGTGPGRADTQYF.

The J gene is TRBJ1-2, the V gene TRBV29-1; possible D gene TRBD1, 5 bases. V gave up 4 bases and J gave up 6 bases, with 9 bases separating them. CDR1 and CDR2 (germline): SQVTM, ANQGSEA. This CDR3 has 11 residues. The CDR3: CSVVRGDGYTF. The CDR3 bases are TGCAGCGTTGTGCGGGGCGATGGCTACACCTTC.

CDR3 nucleotides: TGTGCCACCAGCAGAGATAGGCCAGGAGAAGCCACAGATACGCAGTATTTT. It codes for CATSRDRPGEATDTQYF. This chain connects TRBV15 to TRBJ2-3; D is unresolved. V lost 0 bases, J lost 2 bases, and 15 bases lay in between. Germline-derived CDR1 and CDR2 are LNHNV and YYDKDF (reference sequence). The CDR3 spans 17 residues.

The chain carries TRBV18 and TRBJ2-6; no firm D call. V dropped 0 bases and J dropped 5 bases, with 14 bases sitting between them. The CDR3 sequence is 17 residues long. The germline V gene has CDR1 KGHSH and CDR2 LQKENI. The CDR3 coding sequence is TGTGCCAGCTCACCACCGAACCCCCAAGACCGGGCCAACGTCCTGACTTTC. Translating gives CASSPPNPQDRANVLTF.

This chain's CDR3 is CASQPGLAGGAKYF. The CDR3 DNA reads as TGTGCCAGCCAACCGGGACTAGCGGGAGGGGCTAAGTACTTC. The rearrangement uses TRBV27 and TRBJ2-5, with 16 positions matching TRBD2. Looked up from germline, CDR1 is MNHEY and CDR2 is SMNVEV (reference sequence). V trimming: 8 bases; J trimming: 12 bases; junction bases outside the gene matches: 9. The CDR3 covers 14 residues.